The clone carrying this T cell receptor (beta chain) was detected many times. This specimen comes from a study of regulatory T cells in long-lasting Graves disease. HTBI primers from iRepertoire and Arm-PCR of CDR3 regions yielded the TCR beta libraries. MiXCR, applied by TCRdb to the multiplex PCR reads, yields one record per CDR3 protein. The table lists around 450,000 distinct CDR3 sequences, about 15% of them singletons. The CDR3 loop spans 13 amino acids. In germline, CDR1 is SQVTM, CDR2 ANQGSEA. V shed 4 bases, J shed 3 bases, and the junction held 4 bases outside the gene matches. Time point described: newly diagnosed GD, antithyroid drugs for less than 3 months. The authors made the TCR library using RNA they extracted from PBMCs. This sample was shared with a second study, whose subject was T cells in Graves' hyperthyroidism and ophthalmopathy.

The receptor comes from a woman in her 40s with Graves disease. The source material was peripheral blood mononuclear cells (PBMCs), sampled at new diagnosis, from a patient treated with antithyroid drugs. The chain has TRBV29-1 and TRBJ2-7, with 9 bases identical to TRBD1. The CDR3 loop reads CSVVGQGLYEQYF. Here the CDR3 DNA reads TGCAGCGTTGTCGGACAGGGGCTCTACGAGCAGTACTTC.